Presented here are 4 T cell receptor beta chains from one specimen sequenced in a study of cytomegalovirus exposure and HLA in healthy donors (dated by TCRdb to 2016 to 2017). The library was produced with the immunoSEQ multiplex PCR assay. The clones in this table, taken by TCRdb from immuneACCESS, are in-frame only. Not every clone is retained; where verified, under half of the shortfall comes from an unresolved V gene, and the cause of the rest is unknown. The table for this sample lists 200,000 to 250,000 clones; roughly 87% of them were counted only once. 1.5% to 2.5% of the sample is taken by the ten largest. The sequenced material came from PBMCs. These receptors originate from a woman aged 18-29 years in good health and CMV-seropositive.

The J gene is TRBJ1-4, the V gene TRBV9, with D hard to call. Germline CDR1 is SGDLS and CDR2 is YYNGEE. CDR3 size: 11 residues. V gave up 4 bases and J gave up 11 bases, with 9 bases separating them. The CDR3 nucleotides read TGTGCCAGCAGCACAAGATTTAAACTGTTTTTT. Translating it yields CASSTRFKLFF.

The chain is built from TRBV5-4 and TRBJ2-1; D is possibly TRBD2 (7 bases). The germline CDR1 and CDR2 sequences are SGHNT and YYREEE (reference sequence). V was shortened by 0 bases and J by 7 bases, with 11 bases between the two germline ends. CDR3 length equals 14 residues. The CDR3 coding sequence is TGTGCCAGCAGCTTGGCGGGGGGCTCGAATGAGCAGTTCTTC. Residues: CASSLAGGSNEQFF.

Written as DNA, the CDR3 is TGTGCCAGCAGTGGTGGACTAGCGGGAGGCGAGCAGTACTTC. Translating gives CASSGGLAGGEQYF. The J gene is TRBJ2-7, the V gene TRBV6-5; TRBD2 aligns across 14 bases. The CDR3 contains 14 residues. V trimming: 5 bases; J trimming: 6 bases; junction bases outside the gene matches: 3. The germline V gene encodes CDR1 MNHEY and CDR2 SVGAGI.

This chain links TRBV4-1 with TRBJ1-1; no reliable D call. CDR3 length equals 14 residues. V was cut by 6 bases and J by 5 bases, with 16 bases left in between. Germline V gene sequence: CDR1 MGHRA, CDR2 YSYEKL. CDR3 sequence reads: CASREIRAGTEAFF. For the CDR3, the DNA is TGCGCCAGCAGGGAGATACGAGCTGGAACTGAAGCTTTCTTT.